Here is one T cell receptor (beta chain) with its context. The source of the sample is a study of T cell changes during pregnancy in multiple sclerosis. The CDR3 is made up of 16 amino acids. CDR1 GTSNPN and CDR2 SVGIG come from the germline V gene (reference sequence). J lost 4 bases, V lost 0 bases, and 5 bases had no gene match. Libraries were prepared by immunoSEQ multiplex PCR; TCRdb keeps only in-frame clonotypes and omits some of them. The table lists roughly 52,000 clones, roughly 94% of them singletons. The origin of this receptor is a female donor with multiple sclerosis, enrolled in a pregnancy study. This chain joins TRBV30 and TRBJ2-3, with 12 positions matching TRBD1. The sample consisted of CD8+ T cells from peripheral blood mononuclear cells, taken in the third trimester of pregnancy. The CDR3 region has the DNA TGTGCCTGGAGTGTAAGATGGGACAGGGGGCCAGATACGCAGTATTTT. Encoded protein: CAWSVRWDRGPDTQYF. Together with reference TRBV30 and TRBJ2-3, the CDR3 gives the full variable domain: SQTIHQWPATLVQPVGSPLSLECTVEGTSNPNLYWYRQAAGRGLQLLFYSVGIGQISSEVPQNLSASRPQDRQFILSSKKLLLSDSGFYLCAWSVRWDRGPDTQYFGPGTRLTVL.